This T cell receptor (beta chain) was sequenced in a study of OX40 agonist ivuxolimab in advanced cancers. For the study at large: Hepatocellular carcinoma, melanoma, renal cell or head and neck cancer occurred in dose-escalation patients. Study-level points and caveats: At 0.1 to 3.0 mg/kg, CD4+ and CD8+ blood T cells expanded clonally by week 6. People who partly responded at 0.1-3.0 mg/kg had some of the least clonal expansion seen. Some patients without response likewise showed low normalized clonal expansion.

TCRdb's copy holds only in-frame clones and misses some; the assay was immunoSEQ multiplex PCR. The sample has around 84,000 clones; about 88% are singletons. Note on this clone: Its target is not known.

The germline CDR1 and CDR2 sequences are SGHTS and YDEGEE. Trimming took off 8 bases at V and 3 bases at J, with 9 bases between the two ends. The CDR3 has 12 residues. This sequence originates from an adult with an advanced solid tumor such as melanoma, head and neck, liver or kidney cancer. Sample: CD4+ or CD8+ T cells sorted from blood, taken in a trial of the OX40 agonist ivuxolimab. This chain uses TRBV5-8 with TRBJ1-5; D gene unclear. The CDR3 coding sequence is TGTGCCAGTAACTTGCTCAATCAGCCCCAGCATTTT. It yields the protein CASNLLNQPQHF.